This T cell receptor beta chain was recorded in a study of read filtering for tumor transcriptome and immune sequencing. From about 400 ng of RNA, a library with molecular barcoded alpha/delta and beta/gamma adaptors was made. In TCRdb, the reads were re-called with MiXCR into one record per CDR3 protein. The sample lists around 41,000 distinct CDR3 sequences, 11% to 15% occurring once. Sequencing was performed on a population of CD138-negative cells sorted from bone marrow. The clonotype comes from a donor aged 40 or older with multiple myeloma.

The CDR3, as DNA: TGTGCCAGCAGGACCGGACAGTCTTTTTATGCGGAAAATGAAAAACTGTTTTTT. Translating it yields CASRTGQSFYAENEKLFF. The chain carries TRBV28 and TRBJ1-4; possibly TRBD1 for D (6 bases). The CDR3 loop spans 18 amino acids. V dropped 6 bases and J dropped 5 bases, with 25 bases sitting between them. The V gene's germline CDR1 is MDHEN and CDR2 SYDVKM.